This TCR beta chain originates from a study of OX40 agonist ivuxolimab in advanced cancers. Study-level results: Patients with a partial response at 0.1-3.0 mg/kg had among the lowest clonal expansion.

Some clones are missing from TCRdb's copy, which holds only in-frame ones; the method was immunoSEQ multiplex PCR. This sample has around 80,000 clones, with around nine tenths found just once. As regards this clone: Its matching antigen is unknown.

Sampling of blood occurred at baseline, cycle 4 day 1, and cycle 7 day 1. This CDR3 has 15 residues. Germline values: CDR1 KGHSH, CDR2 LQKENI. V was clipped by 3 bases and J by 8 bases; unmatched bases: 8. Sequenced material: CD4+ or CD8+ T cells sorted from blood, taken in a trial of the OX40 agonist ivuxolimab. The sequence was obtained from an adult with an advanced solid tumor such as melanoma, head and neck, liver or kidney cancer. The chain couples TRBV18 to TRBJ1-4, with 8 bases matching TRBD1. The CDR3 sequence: CASSPQGASGEKLFF. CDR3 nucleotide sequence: TGTGCCAGCTCACCGCAGGGGGCAAGTGGGGAAAAACTGTTTTTT.